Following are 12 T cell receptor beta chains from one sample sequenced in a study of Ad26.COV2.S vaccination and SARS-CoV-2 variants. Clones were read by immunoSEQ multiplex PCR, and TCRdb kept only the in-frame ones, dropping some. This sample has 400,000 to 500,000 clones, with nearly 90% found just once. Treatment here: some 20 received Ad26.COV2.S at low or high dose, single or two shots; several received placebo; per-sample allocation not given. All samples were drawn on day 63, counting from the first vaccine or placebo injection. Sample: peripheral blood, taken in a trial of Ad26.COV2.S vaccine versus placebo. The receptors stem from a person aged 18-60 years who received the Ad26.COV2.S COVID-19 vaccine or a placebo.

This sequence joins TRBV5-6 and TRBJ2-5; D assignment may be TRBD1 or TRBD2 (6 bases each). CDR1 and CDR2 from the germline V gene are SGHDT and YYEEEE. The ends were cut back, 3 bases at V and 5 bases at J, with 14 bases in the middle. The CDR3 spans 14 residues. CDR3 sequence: CASSSQQGGETQYF. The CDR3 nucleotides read TGTGCCAGCAGCTCCCAACAGGGAGGCGAGACCCAGTACTTC.

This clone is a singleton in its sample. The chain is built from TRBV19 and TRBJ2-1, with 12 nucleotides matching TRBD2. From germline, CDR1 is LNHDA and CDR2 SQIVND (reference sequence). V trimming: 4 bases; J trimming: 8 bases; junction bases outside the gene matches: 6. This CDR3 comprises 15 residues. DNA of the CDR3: TGTGCCAGTAGTACGCTAGCGGGAGGGTGGGATGAGCAGTTCTTC. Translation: CASSTLAGGWDEQFF.

CDR3 loop: CASTPGQGRPETQYF. CDR3 DNA: TGTGCCAGCACCCCCGGACAGGGCAGACCGGAGACCCAGTACTTC. The rearrangement uses TRBV6-2 or TRBV6-3 and TRBJ2-5; 8 bases match TRBD1. The CDR3 runs to 15 residues. Unmatched junction bases numbered 12, after V lost 7 bases and J lost 5 bases. Germline-derived CDR1 and CDR2 are MNHEY and SVGEGT.

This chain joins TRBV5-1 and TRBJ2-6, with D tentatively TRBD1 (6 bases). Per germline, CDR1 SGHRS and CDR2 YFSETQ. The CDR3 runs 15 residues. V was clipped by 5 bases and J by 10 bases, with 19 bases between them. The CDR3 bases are TGCGCCAGCAGTGTACAGGGAGACCCGGGGAACGTCCTGACTTTC. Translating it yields CASSVQGDPGNVLTF. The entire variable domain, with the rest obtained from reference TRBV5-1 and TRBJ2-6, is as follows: KAGVTQTPRYLIKTRGQQVTLSCSPISGHRSVSWYQQTPGQGLQFLFEYFSETQRNKGNFPGRFSGRQFSNSRSEMNVSTLELGDSALYLCASSVQGDPGNVLTFGAGSRLTVL.

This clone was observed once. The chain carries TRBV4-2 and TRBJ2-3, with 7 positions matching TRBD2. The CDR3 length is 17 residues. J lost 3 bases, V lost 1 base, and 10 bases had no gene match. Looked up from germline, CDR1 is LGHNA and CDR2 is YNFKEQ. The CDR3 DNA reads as TGTGCCAGCAGCCAAGGCGGGACTACCCCTTGGACAGATACGCAGTATTTT. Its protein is CASSQGGTTPWTDTQYF.

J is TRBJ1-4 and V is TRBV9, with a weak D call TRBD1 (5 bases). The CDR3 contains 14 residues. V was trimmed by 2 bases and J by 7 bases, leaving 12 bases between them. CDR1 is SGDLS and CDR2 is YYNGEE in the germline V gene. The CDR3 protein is CASSVAGRGEKLFF. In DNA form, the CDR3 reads TGTGCCAGCAGCGTCGCGGGGCGGGGTGAAAAACTGTTTTTT.

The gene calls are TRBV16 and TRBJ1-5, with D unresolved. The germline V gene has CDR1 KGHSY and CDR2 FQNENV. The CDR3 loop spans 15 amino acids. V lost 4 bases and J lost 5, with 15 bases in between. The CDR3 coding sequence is TGTGCCAGCAGCCCGGGGTCCTTACGGGATCAGCCCCAGCATTTT. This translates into CASSPGSLRDQPQHF.

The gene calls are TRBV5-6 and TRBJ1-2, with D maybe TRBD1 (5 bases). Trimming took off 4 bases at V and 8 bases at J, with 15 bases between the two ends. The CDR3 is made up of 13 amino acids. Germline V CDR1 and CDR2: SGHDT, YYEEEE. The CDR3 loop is CASSLGGEGGYTF. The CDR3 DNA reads TGTGCCAGCAGCCTCGGAGGGGAAGGCGGCTACACCTTC.

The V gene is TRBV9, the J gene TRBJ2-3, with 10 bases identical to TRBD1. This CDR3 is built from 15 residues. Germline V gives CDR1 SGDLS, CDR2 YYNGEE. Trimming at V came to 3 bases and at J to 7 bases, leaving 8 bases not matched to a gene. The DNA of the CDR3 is TGTGCCAGCAGCGAAAAGACAGGGGGCAGATATACGCAGTATTTT. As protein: CASSEKTGGRYTQYF. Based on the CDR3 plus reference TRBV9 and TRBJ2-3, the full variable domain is DSGVTQTPKHLITATGQRVTLRCSPRSGDLSVYWYQQSLDQGLQFLIQYYNGEERAKGNILERFSAQQFPDLHSELNLSSLELGDSALYFCASSEKTGGRYTQYFGPGTRLTVL.

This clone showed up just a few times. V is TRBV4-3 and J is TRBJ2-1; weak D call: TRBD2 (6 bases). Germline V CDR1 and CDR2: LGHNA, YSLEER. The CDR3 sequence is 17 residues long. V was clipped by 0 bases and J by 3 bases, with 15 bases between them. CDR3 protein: CASSQEGGQRVYNEQFF. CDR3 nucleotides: TGCGCCAGCAGCCAAGAAGGAGGGCAGCGGGTCTACAATGAGCAGTTCTTC.

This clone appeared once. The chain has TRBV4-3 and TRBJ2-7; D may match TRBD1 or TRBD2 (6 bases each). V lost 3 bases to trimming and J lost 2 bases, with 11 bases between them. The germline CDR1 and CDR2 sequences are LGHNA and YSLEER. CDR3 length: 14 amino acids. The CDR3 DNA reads TGCGCCAGCAGCCAGACGGGGGCAACCTACGAGCAGTACTTC. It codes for CASSQTGATYEQYF.

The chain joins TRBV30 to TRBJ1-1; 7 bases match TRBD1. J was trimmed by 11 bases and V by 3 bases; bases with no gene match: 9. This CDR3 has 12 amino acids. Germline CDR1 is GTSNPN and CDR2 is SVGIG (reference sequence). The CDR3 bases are TGTGCCTGGAGCCGGGACAGCTTGGCCGCTTTCTTT. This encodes CAWSRDSLAAFF.